The T cell receptor (beta chain) under discussion was sequenced for a study of blood T cells in healthy people across ages. Points from the study as a whole: PBMCs left unsorted prevented a conclusive naive versus antigen-experienced comparison.

This clonotype was detected once. The antigen remains unidentified. Germline V gene lookup returns CDR1 SNHLY and CDR2 FYNNEI. The CDR3 contains 14 residues. The ends lost 6 bases at V and 3 bases at J; junction bases unmatched: 6. For the second PCR, which ran for roughly 7 to 11 cycles, a sample-barcoded 5' primer and a J-beta primer mix were used. All samples gave at least 2.5 million CDR3-containing paired-end reads. MiXCR was run by TCRdb on the 5' RACE reads, yielding one entry per CDR3 protein. The data contain fewer than 950,000 distinct CDR3 sequences, 50% to 65% of them singletons. Sequencing was done on a sample of blood. The rearrangement links TRBV2 to TRBJ2-3, with 7 bases identical to TRBD2. The source of this sequence is an elderly man in good health. Written as DNA, the CDR3 is TGTGCCAGCAGCGGACGAGCGGGAACAGATACGCAGTATTTT. It encodes CASSGRAGTDTQYF.